Below are 19 T cell receptor beta chains sequenced from a single sample in a study of T cells in Graves' hyperthyroidism and ophthalmopathy. Amplified TCR beta CDR3 regions derived from RNA transcripts. TCR CDR3 underwent first-round RT-PCR with the HTBI primer set. Each CDR3 protein gets one entry after TCRdb re-called the multiplex PCR reads with MiXCR. This table has about 840,000 distinct CDR3 sequences, about two fifths appearing once. Material: blood. The receptors here all came from a man between 18 and 29 years old with Graves' hyperthyroidism.

This clonotype was detected only once. A clone one base away is much larger, so this may be a read error. J is TRBJ1-5 and V is TRBV5-4; D gene uncertain. Trimming cost V 3 bases and J 7 bases, with 8 bases left between them. The CDR3 contains 12 residues. CDR1 is SGHNT and CDR2 is YYREEE in the germline V gene (reference sequence). The CDR3 region has the DNA TGTGCCAGCAGCTCATTTACCCAGCCCCAGCATTTT. Protein: CASSSFTQPQHF. Full variable domain (missing parts from reference TRBV5-4 and TRBJ1-5): ETGVTQSPTHLIKTRGQQVTLRCSSQSGHNTVSWYQQALGQGPQFIFQYYREEENGRGNFPPRFSGLQFPNYSSELNVNALELDDSALYLCASSSFTQPQHFGDGTRLSIL.

This clonotype was observed at least ten times. The chain uses TRBV9 and TRBJ2-5; 7 nucleotides match TRBD1. The CDR3 consists of 13 residues. Germline CDR1 and CDR2: SGDLS and YYNGEE. Trimming removed 5 bases from V and 0 bases from J; junction bases left unmatched: 1. The chain's CDR3 is CASSGTDQETQYF. The CDR3 coding sequence is TGTGCCAGCAGTGGGACAGACCAAGAGACCCAGTACTTC.

The chain couples TRBV7-2 to TRBJ2-5; 13 bases agree with TRBD2. The J call is in doubt because the DNA end fits TRBJ2-7 better. The CDR3 spans 17 residues. Germline V lookup: CDR1 SGHTA, CDR2 FQGNSA. The CDR3 loop reads CASSQEVWTSGRGEQYF. CDR3 bases: TGTGCCAGCAGCCAAGAGGTTTGGACTAGCGGGAGAGGCGAGCAGTACTTC.

This clonotype showed up just a few times. This rearrangement joins TRBV18 to TRBJ2-7; D is uncertain. The V gene's germline CDR1 is KGHSH and CDR2 LQKENI. V gave up 3 bases and J gave up 3 bases, with 9 bases separating them. CDR3 size: 13 residues. CDR3 in DNA: TGTGCCAGCTCACCTCCAGCAGGCTACGAGCAGTACTTC. It encodes CASSPPAGYEQYF.

This clonotype appeared many times. V gene TRBV12-3 or TRBV12-4 combines with J gene TRBJ1-1, with D possibly TRBD1 on 6 matching bases. This CDR3 has 14 residues. V shed 6 bases and J shed 4 bases, with 15 bases lying between them. The CDR3 loop is CASSLQGGGTEAFF. As DNA, the CDR3 is TGTGCCAGCAGCCTACAGGGCGGGGGCACTGAAGCTTTCTTT.

This rearrangement joins TRBV7-2 to TRBJ2-5, with D perhaps TRBD2 (6 bases). With 2 bases removed from V and 2 bases from J, the gap between germline ends came to 18 bases. The CDR3 consists of 17 residues. Germline CDR1 and CDR2: SGHTA and FQGNSA. Here the CDR3 reads CASSLTRLGGEQETQYF. The DNA for the CDR3 is TGTGCCAGCAGCTTAACGCGACTCGGCGGGGAGCAAGAGACCCAGTACTTC. Full variable domain (outside the CDR3, taken from reference TRBV7-2 and TRBJ2-5): GAGVSQSPSNKVTEKGKDVELRCDPISGHTALYWYRQSLGQGLEFLIYFQGNSAPDKSGLPSDRFSAERTGGSVSTLTIQRTQQEDSAVYLCASSLTRLGGEQETQYFGPGTRLLVL.

This clonotype was seen many times. V gene TRBV29-1 combines with J gene TRBJ1-5; TRBD1 matches 8 bases. This CDR3 has 13 residues. J was trimmed by 5 bases and V by 6 bases; bases with no gene match: 6. CDR1 SQVTM and CDR2 ANQGSEA come from the germline V gene. The CDR3: CSVTTGDYQPQHF. DNA of the CDR3: TGCAGCGTGACGACAGGGGATTATCAGCCCCAGCATTTT.

This clonotype was counted ten times or more. The chain employs TRBV10-3 and TRBJ1-1; D might be TRBD1 (6 bases). The CDR3 runs 15 residues. V lost 8 bases and J lost 0, with 16 bases in between. CDR1 and CDR2 (germline): ENHRY, SYGVKD. For the CDR3, the DNA is TGTGCCATCCGGTCGGGGGGCCATTTGAACACTGAAGCTTTCTTT. It specifies CAIRSGGHLNTEAFF.

V usage is TRBV7-8 and J usage is TRBJ2-7; D gene ambiguous. The V gene lost 4 bases and the J gene lost 2 bases, with 9 bases spanning the gap. The CDR3 has 13 residues. CDR1 is SGHVS, CDR2 FQNEAQ, per germline. The CDR3 DNA sequence: TGTGCCAGCAGCTCGGCCCCCGCCTACGAGCAGTACTTC. This translates into CASSSAPAYEQYF.

This clonotype was counted ten times or more. The genes are TRBV24-1 and TRBJ1-1; D uncertain. Trimming took off 7 bases at V and 5 bases at J, with 19 bases between the two ends. The germline CDR1 and CDR2 sequences are KGHDR and SFDVKD. CDR3 length equals 15 residues. The CDR3 loop is CATRPISLLKTEAFF. DNA of the CDR3: TGTGCCACCAGGCCCATTAGCCTCCTAAAGACTGAAGCTTTCTTT.

This clonotype occurred a few times. The rearrangement joins TRBV5-5 to TRBJ1-1, with TRBD1 identical over 7 bases. Germline assignment: CDR1 SGHKS and CDR2 YYEKEE (reference sequence). Unmatched junction bases numbered 9, after V lost 5 bases and J lost 5 bases. CDR3 size: 14 residues. The CDR3, as DNA: TGTGCCAGCAGGTTGACAGGGACATTTACTGAAGCTTTCTTT. Its protein product is CASRLTGTFTEAFF.

This clonotype was detected a few times. This rearrangement joins TRBV7-6 to TRBJ2-2, with TRBD2 matching 13 bases. The germline CDR1 and CDR2 sequences are SGHVS and FNYEAQ. The CDR3 contains 18 residues. The J segment lost 4 bases and the V segment lost 2 bases, leaving 7 bases of the junction unmatched. Here the CDR3 reads CASSLTSGRAAVTGELFF. CDR3 bases: TGTGCCAGCAGCTTAACTAGCGGGAGGGCCGCTGTCACCGGGGAGCTGTTTTTT.

This clonotype was seen many times. The rearrangement uses TRBV19 and TRBJ1-5; D is unclear. CDR1 is LNHDA and CDR2 is SQIVND in the germline V gene (reference sequence). This CDR3 region has 13 residues. The germline V and J ends were trimmed by 7 bases and 2 bases, with 9 bases remaining between them. CDR3 region: CASKKGGNQPQHF. CDR3 coding DNA: TGTGCCAGTAAGAAGGGCGGCAATCAGCCCCAGCATTTT.

The sample holds many counts of this clonotype. The chain carries TRBV20-1 and TRBJ2-7; D possibly matches TRBD1 or TRBD2 (5 bases each). This CDR3 contains 9 residues. V lost 6 bases to trimming and J lost 9 bases, with 9 bases between them. Germline lookup yields CDR1 DFQATT and CDR2 SNEGSKA (reference sequence). CDR3 DNA sequence: TGCAGTGCCGGGACGGGGCAGTACTTC. Amino acids: CSAGTGQYF.

The genes are TRBV7-3 and TRBJ1-1; no definite D call. Germline V lookup: CDR1 SGHTA, CDR2 FQGTGA. V shed 2 bases and J shed 6 bases, with 10 bases lying between them. CDR3 size: 13 residues. The CDR3 DNA reads as TGTGCCAGCAGCTTATTAATTTCTTCTGAAGCTTTCTTT. It specifies CASSLLISSEAFF.

The V gene is TRBV28, the J gene TRBJ2-7, with 8 bases lining up with TRBD2. The germline V gene encodes CDR1 MDHEN and CDR2 SYDVKM. V shed 5 bases, J shed 3 bases, and the junction held 6 bases outside the gene matches. The CDR3 length is 14 residues. The CDR3 DNA follows: TGTGCCAGCAGTACAGCGGGAGAAGGCTACGAGCAGTACTTC. The encoded protein is CASSTAGEGYEQYF.

This chain joins TRBV6-5 and TRBJ2-7; 11 bases agree with TRBD2. The CDR3 extends over 17 amino acids. CDR1 is MNHEY, CDR2 SVGAGI, per germline. The ends lost 4 bases at V and 0 bases at J; junction bases unmatched: 8. This chain's CDR3 is CASSLAPLAGGSYEQYF. CDR3 DNA sequence: TGTGCCAGCAGTTTAGCCCCTCTAGCGGGAGGCTCCTACGAGCAGTACTTC.

Note on this clonotype: The junction does not match germline at one end; this may be a read error. V is TRBV7-8 and J is TRBJ2-7; 7 bases agree with TRBD2. CDR3 length: 15 amino acids. Germline CDR1 and CDR2: SGHVS and FQNEAQ. CDR3 region: CASSQDPSGAYEQYF. The CDR3 DNA reads as TGCGCCAGCAGCCAAGATCCGAGCGGGGCCTACGAGCAGTACTTC.

This rearrangement joins TRBV2 to TRBJ2-2; the match to TRBD2 covers 13 bases. The CDR3 covers 16 residues. CDR1 and CDR2 from the germline V gene are SNHLY and FYNNEI. With 4 bases clipped from V and 6 bases from J, the junction kept 5 bases outside the gene matches. The CDR3 nucleotides are TGTGCCAGCAGTGTACCCGGGACTAGCGGGGCCGGGGAGCTGTTTTTT. It translates to CASSVPGTSGAGELFF.